One sample yielded the 19 T cell receptor beta chains listed below, sequenced in a study of blood T cell repertoires in COVID-19. Data came from immunoSEQ multiplex PCR; TCRdb stores just in-frame clones and leaves some out. The data contain approximately 100,000 clones, around 79% of them singletons. The sample comprised peripheral blood. The receptors here all came from a man in his sixties or seventies with active or convalescent COVID-19.

The chain joins TRBV28 to TRBJ1-2, with D unresolved. Trimming took off 4 bases at V and 5 bases at J, with 8 bases between the two ends. The germline CDR1 and CDR2 sequences are MDHEN and SYDVKM. The CDR3 sequence is 12 residues long. For the CDR3, the DNA is TGTGCCAGCAGTTCAGGACTGTATGGCTACACCTTC. This translates into CASSSGLYGYTF.

The CDR3 DNA reads TGTGCCTGGAGTGTCAGTCAGGGTGGAAGAAGCGGGAATCAGCCCCAGCATTTT. This translates into CAWSVSQGGRSGNQPQHF. V gene TRBV30 combines with J gene TRBJ1-5; a possible D gene is TRBD1 (5 bases). Trimming stripped 0 bases from V and 4 bases from J, with 22 bases between. The CDR3 totals 18 residues. Germline CDR1 is GTSNPN and CDR2 is SVGIG (reference sequence).

The rearrangement uses TRBV5-1 and TRBJ2-3; TRBD1 aligns across 9 bases. The J segment lost 5 bases and the V segment lost 3 bases, leaving 7 bases of the junction unmatched. The CDR3 covers 15 residues. CDR1 is SGHRS, CDR2 YFSETQ, per germline. DNA for the CDR3: TGCGCCAGCAGCTACACAGGGGGCGCCGTAGATACGCAGTATTTT. Its translation is CASSYTGGAVDTQYF. Full variable domain (rest looked up from reference TRBV5-1 and TRBJ2-3): KAGVTQTPRYLIKTRGQQVTLSCSPISGHRSVSWYQQTPGQGLQFLFEYFSETQRNKGNFPGRFSGRQFSNSRSEMNVSTLELGDSALYLCASSYTGGAVDTQYFGPGTRLTVL.

The chain links TRBV4-2 to TRBJ2-1, with 7 bases that match TRBD2. Germline V CDR1 and CDR2: LGHNA, YNFKEQ. V dropped 2 bases and J dropped 4; count of bases not matched to a gene: 8. The CDR3 is 16 residues long. The CDR3 nucleotides read TGTGCCAGCAGCCAAATTGGGCGGGAGCGTTACAATGAGCAGTTCTTC. Its protein product is CASSQIGRERYNEQFF.

The chain joins TRBV11-2 to TRBJ2-2; TRBD1 matches 8 bases. This CDR3 is built from 16 residues. The V gene end was trimmed by 5 bases and the J gene end by 1 base; junction bases not matched to a gene: 6. The germline V gene has CDR1 SGHAT and CDR2 FQNNGV. CDR3: CASSHWTGKNTGELFF. In DNA form, the CDR3 reads TGTGCCAGCAGCCACTGGACAGGGAAGAACACCGGGGAGCTGTTTTTT. Full variable domain (missing parts from reference TRBV11-2 and TRBJ2-2): EAGVAQSPRYKIIEKRQSVAFWCNPISGHATLYWYQQILGQGPKLLIQFQNNGVVDDSQLPKDRFSAERLKGVDSTLKIQPAKLEDSAVYLCASSHWTGKNTGELFFGEGSRLTVL.

This clone was found many times. J is TRBJ2-1 and V is TRBV7-3; 7 nucleotides line up with TRBD1. After removal of 5 bases from V and 0 bases from J, the junction contained 7 bases not matched to a gene. This CDR3 is built from 16 residues. CDR1 is SGHTA, CDR2 FQGTGA, per germline. CDR3 amino acids: CASSPGTAFSYNEQFF. The CDR3 DNA follows: TGTGCCAGCAGCCCCGGGACAGCATTCTCCTACAATGAGCAGTTCTTC.

This clone was counted once. J is TRBJ2-7 and V is TRBV7-2; maybe TRBD1 (6 bases). This CDR3 comprises 15 residues. Trimming removed 4 bases from V and 5 bases from J, with 18 bases in between. Germline V lookup: CDR1 SGHTA, CDR2 FQGNSA. The CDR3 spells CASSSTGMTKDEQYF. The CDR3 nucleotides read TGTGCCAGCAGCTCGACAGGAATGACGAAGGACGAGCAGTACTTC.

The count of this clone is one. The chain recombines TRBV5-1 with TRBJ2-2, with TRBD1 matching over 7 bases. The CDR3 consists of 14 residues. V shed 7 bases, J shed 3 bases, and the junction held 6 bases outside the gene matches. The germline gives CDR1 SGHRS, CDR2 YFSETQ. The CDR3: CASQGDGYTGELFF. The CDR3 nucleotides are TGCGCCAGCCAGGGGGATGGGTACACCGGGGAGCTGTTTTTT.

Remarks on this clone: An end of the junction differs from the germline gene, which may be a read error. The same CDR3 arises from other DNA sequences in this sample as well. This sequence joins TRBV11-2 and TRBJ2-2, with TRBD2 identical over 12 bases. Germline V gene lookup returns CDR1 SGHAT and CDR2 FQNNGV. The CDR3 runs to 17 residues. In nucleotides, the CDR3 is TGTGCCAGCAGCTTCCGACTAGCGGGGGCTACGGCCGGGGAACTGTTTTTT. Amino acid sequence: CASSFRLAGATAGELFF.

The sample holds a few counts of this clone. This chain uses TRBV5-1 with TRBJ1-2; TRBD1 aligns across 8 bases. Germline CDR1 SGHRS, CDR2 YFSETQ. The CDR3 contains 17 residues. Trimming removed 0 bases from V and 3 bases from J; junction bases left unmatched: 10. The CDR3 DNA is TGCGCCAGCAGCTTGGTACCAGGGGGCAGTTTAGACTATGGCTACACCTTC. Protein sequence: CASSLVPGGSLDYGYTF.

Here the CDR3 DNA reads TGTGCCAGCAGCTTCGTAACAGGTGCCAACTATGGCTACACCTTC. It translates to CASSFVTGANYGYTF. The V call is TRBV5-8, the J call TRBJ1-2; TRBD1 might be the D (5 bases). Germline V gene sequence: CDR1 SGHTS, CDR2 YDEGEE. This CDR3 region has 15 residues. Deletions cut 2 bases from V and 2 bases from J, with 13 bases between.

V is TRBV3-1 (or the pseudogene TRBV3-2) and J is TRBJ1-3, with no clear D. Trimming removed 4 bases at V and 4 bases at J, with 11 bases between. The CDR3 length is 14 residues. Germline V gene lookup returns CDR1 LGHDT and CDR2 YNNKEL (reference sequence). This CDR3 is CASSPPGFGNTIYF. As DNA, the CDR3 is TGTGCCAGCAGCCCTCCGGGGTTCGGAAACACCATATATTTT.

The chain combines TRBV24-1 with TRBJ1-2; 7 positions agree with TRBD1. Germline values: CDR1 KGHDR, CDR2 SFDVKD. V gave up 5 bases and J gave up 10 bases; unmatched junction bases: 9. There are 13 residues in the CDR3. DNA for the CDR3: TGTGCCACCAGTGGGGCGGGACAGAATTTCTACACCTTC. As protein: CATSGAGQNFYTF.

The chain combines TRBV9 with TRBJ2-1, with D perhaps matching TRBD2 (6 bases). This CDR3 contains 18 residues. Deletions cut 0 bases from V and 5 bases from J, with 21 bases between. Germline V lookup: CDR1 SGDLS, CDR2 YYNGEE. DNA of the CDR3: TGTGCCAGCAGCGTAGAAAGGGACTCACGGCCGGCCGACAATGAGCAGTTCTTC. Translated: CASSVERDSRPADNEQFF.

This clone was seen a handful of times. V is TRBV30 and J is TRBJ1-5, with TRBD1 matching over 11 bases. CDR3 size: 15 residues. V was pared by 4 bases and J by 5 bases, with 7 bases of the junction left unmatched. Per the germline V gene, CDR1 is GTSNPN and CDR2 is SVGIG (reference sequence). CDR3 DNA: TGTGCCTGGACCCCACGGGACAGGGGGTATCAGCCCCAGCATTTT. It is translated as CAWTPRDRGYQPQHF.

The chain combines TRBV7-9 with TRBJ2-1, with TRBD2 as a possible D gene (6 bases). V lost 3 bases and J lost 8, with 11 bases in between. CDR3 length: 13 amino acids. Germline lookup yields CDR1 SEHNR and CDR2 FQNEAQ (reference sequence). DNA for the CDR3: TGTGCCAGCAGCTTGACTAGGGTGGATGAGCAGTTCTTC. Its protein product is CASSLTRVDEQFF.

This clone was observed a single time. The chain recombines TRBV29-1 with TRBJ2-6; the D gene is possibly TRBD1 (6 bases). Germline loops: CDR1 SQVTM, CDR2 ANQGSEA. V shed 5 bases and J shed 0 bases, with 8 bases lying between them. The CDR3 consists of 14 residues. Here the CDR3 DNA reads TGCAGCGTTTCACAGGGCTCTGGGGCCAACGTCCTGACTTTC. This gives the protein CSVSQGSGANVLTF.

The chain joins TRBV18 to TRBJ2-3; a possible D gene is TRBD2 (6 bases). This CDR3 is 15 amino acids long. V lost 4 bases to trimming and J lost 4 bases, with 15 bases between them. Germline values: CDR1 KGHSH, CDR2 LQKENI. In DNA, the CDR3 is TGTGCCAGCTCACGGGACTCCCTCGGACCAGATACGCAGTATTTT. Amino acid sequence: CASSRDSLGPDTQYF.

This clone was seen a handful of times. This chain connects TRBV2 to TRBJ2-5, with TRBD2 identical over 13 bases. Trimming took 8 bases from V and 4 from J; bases not matched to a gene: 4. Germline V gene data show CDR1 as SNHLY and CDR2 as FYNNEI. CDR3 size: 14 residues. The CDR3 sequence: CASGGLAGRETQYF. The CDR3 coding sequence is TGTGCCAGCGGGGGACTAGCGGGGAGAGAGACCCAGTACTTC.